Described below is a single TCR beta chain sequence and its context. As originally analysed: The authors estimated nucleated cell counts from reference gene primer amplification. Clones were sequenced by immunoSEQ multiplex PCR, and TCRdb holds only the in-frame ones, with some missing. That table is the source of V, J and clone size, and D and trimming were worked out from the DNA. The data hold over 150,000 clones, with over 80% observed a single time. The data belong to a study of blood T cell repertoires in COVID-19. At the level of the study: Some COVID-19 samples were acute and others convalescent; all came from the United States, Italy and Spain. Sample material is recorded as cDNA or gDNA derived from T cells, B-cell-depleted T cells, or PBMCs.

Sequencing used peripheral blood. This receptor was taken from a woman in her sixties or seventies with acute or convalescent COVID-19.

Written as DNA, the CDR3 is TGTGCCAGCAGTTCAGTAGCAGGGGGCGGTGGGGCCAACGTCCTGACTTTC. It specifies CASSSVAGGGGANVLTF. The rearrangement uses TRBV28 and TRBJ2-6, with 8 bases lining up with TRBD1. CDR1 is MDHEN and CDR2 is SYDVKM in the germline V gene. The CDR3 length is 17 residues. V gave up 4 bases and J gave up 3 bases; unmatched junction bases: 8.